Here is one T cell receptor (beta chain) with its context. Its cognate antigen is unknown. This record comes from a study of PD-1 blockade in mismatch repair-deficient tumors. Study results and limitations: Rapid post-treatment expansion, then contraction, generally preceding radiologic response, marked tumor-resident clones.

Sequencing was performed with immunoSEQ multiplex PCR; in TCRdb, only in-frame clones are kept and a portion is missing. The sample carries some 130,000 clones, 85% to 90% recorded once. This clonotype was sampled from an adult with mismatch repair-deficient cancer. The sample consisted of peripheral blood, taken approximately 71 weeks after starting pembrolizumab.

The CDR3 DNA follows: TGCGCCAGCAGCTTGTCTATTGATCAGCCCCAGCATTTT. Its protein product is CASSLSIDQPQHF. The chain links TRBV5-1 to TRBJ1-5; D is ambiguous. Trimming pared 1 base from V and 5 bases from J, leaving 7 bases between. This CDR3 is built from 13 residues. Germline loops: CDR1 SGHRS, CDR2 YFSETQ.